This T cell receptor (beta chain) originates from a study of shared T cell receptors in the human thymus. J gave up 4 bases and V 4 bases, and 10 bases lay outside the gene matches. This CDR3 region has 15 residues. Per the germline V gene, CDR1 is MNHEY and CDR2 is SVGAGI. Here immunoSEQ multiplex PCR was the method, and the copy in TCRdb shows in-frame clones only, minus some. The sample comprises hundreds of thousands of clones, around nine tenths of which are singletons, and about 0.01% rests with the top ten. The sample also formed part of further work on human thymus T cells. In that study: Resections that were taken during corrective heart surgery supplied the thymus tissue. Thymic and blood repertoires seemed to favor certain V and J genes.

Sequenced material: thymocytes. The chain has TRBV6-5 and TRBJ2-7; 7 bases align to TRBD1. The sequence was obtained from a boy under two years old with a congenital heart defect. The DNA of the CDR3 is TGTGCCAGCAGTTCGAACCCGGGACAGTGGTACGAGCAGTACTTC. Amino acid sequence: CASSSNPGQWYEQYF.